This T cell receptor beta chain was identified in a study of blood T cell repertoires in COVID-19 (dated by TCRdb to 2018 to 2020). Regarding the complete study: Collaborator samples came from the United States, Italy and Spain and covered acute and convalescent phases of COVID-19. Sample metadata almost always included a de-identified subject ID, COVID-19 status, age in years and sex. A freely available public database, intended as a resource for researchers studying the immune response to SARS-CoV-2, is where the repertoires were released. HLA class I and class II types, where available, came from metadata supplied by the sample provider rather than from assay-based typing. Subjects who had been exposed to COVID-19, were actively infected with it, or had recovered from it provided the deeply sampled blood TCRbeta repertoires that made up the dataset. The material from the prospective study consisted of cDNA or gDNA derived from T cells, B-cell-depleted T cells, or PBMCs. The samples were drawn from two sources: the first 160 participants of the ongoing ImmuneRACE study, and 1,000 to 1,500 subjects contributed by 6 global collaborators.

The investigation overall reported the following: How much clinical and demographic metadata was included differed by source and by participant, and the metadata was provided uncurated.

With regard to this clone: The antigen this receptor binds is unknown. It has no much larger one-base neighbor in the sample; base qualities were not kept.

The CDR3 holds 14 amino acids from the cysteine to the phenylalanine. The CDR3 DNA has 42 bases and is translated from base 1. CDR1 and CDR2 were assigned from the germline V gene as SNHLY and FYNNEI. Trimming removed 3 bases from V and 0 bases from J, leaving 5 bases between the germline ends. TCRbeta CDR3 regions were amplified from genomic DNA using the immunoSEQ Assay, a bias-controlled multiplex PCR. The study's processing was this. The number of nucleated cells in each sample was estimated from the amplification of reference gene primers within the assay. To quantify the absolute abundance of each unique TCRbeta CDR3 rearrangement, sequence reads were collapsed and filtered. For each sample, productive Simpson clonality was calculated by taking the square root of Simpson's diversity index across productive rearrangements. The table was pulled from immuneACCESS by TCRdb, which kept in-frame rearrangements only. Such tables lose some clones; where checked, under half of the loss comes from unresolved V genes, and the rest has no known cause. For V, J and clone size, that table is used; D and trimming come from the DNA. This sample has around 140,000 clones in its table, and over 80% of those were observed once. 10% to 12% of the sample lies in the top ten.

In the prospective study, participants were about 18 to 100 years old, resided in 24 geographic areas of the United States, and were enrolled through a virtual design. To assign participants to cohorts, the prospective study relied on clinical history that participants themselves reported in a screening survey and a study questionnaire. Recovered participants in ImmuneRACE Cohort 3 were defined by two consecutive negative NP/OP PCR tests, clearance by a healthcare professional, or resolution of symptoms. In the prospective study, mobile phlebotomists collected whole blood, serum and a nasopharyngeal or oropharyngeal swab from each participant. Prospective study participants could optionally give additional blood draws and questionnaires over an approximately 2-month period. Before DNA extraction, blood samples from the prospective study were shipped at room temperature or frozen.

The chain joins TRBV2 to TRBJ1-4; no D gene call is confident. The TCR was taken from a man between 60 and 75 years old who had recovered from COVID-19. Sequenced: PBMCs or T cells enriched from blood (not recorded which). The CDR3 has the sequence CASSERATNEKLFF. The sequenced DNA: TGTGCCAGCAGTGAGAGGGCAACTAATGAAAAACTGTTTTTT.